What follows describes a single T cell receptor (beta chain). This sample stems from a study of a mutant IDH1 vaccine in newly diagnosed glioma. Libraries were prepared by immunoSEQ multiplex PCR; TCRdb keeps only in-frame clonotypes and omits some of them. This sample has roughly 15,000 clones; 80% to 90% occur once, and the top ten carry approximately 10%. Germline V lookup: CDR1 MDHEN, CDR2 SYDVKM. Trimming took off 5 bases at V and 1 base at J, with 21 bases between the two ends. The CDR3 spans 18 residues. Time point of the sample: baseline, week 1 (first vaccination visit). Treatment here: pre-vaccination baseline after standard-of-care therapy.

This specimen was PBMCs, taken from a glioma patient treated with radiotherapy, temozolomide or both. The chain uses TRBV28 and TRBJ1-5; tentatively, D is TRBD1 (5 bases). This TCR was recovered from a woman aged 40 to 49 with glioma. Some clones in this sample may be carry-over from other donors' samples. CDR3 in amino acids: CASSTKPEGWGSNQPQHF. Written as DNA, the CDR3 is TGTGCCAGCAGTACGAAACCCGAGGGGTGGGGGAGCAATCAGCCCCAGCATTTT.